A single sample gave rise to the 10 T cell receptor delta chains below, sequenced in a study of γδ T cells in repeated Plasmodium falciparum infection. TCRdb reanalyzed the multiplex PCR reads using CATT. The sample gives around 49,000 delta-chain clones, 1.5% to 2% of which show up once; around 25% is in the top ten. Vgamma9/Vdelta2+ and Vdelta2-negative gammadelta T cells were flow-sorted from PBMC for bulk sequencing. The sequenced sample was gamma-delta T cells from blood. These receptors were taken from a pool of human donors (malaria-infected and uninfected, not separated).

Regarding this clone: The protein TCRdb lists belongs to a much larger clone and differs from this DNA's translation at residue 14, which points to a read error; the protein shown is made from the DNA. The genes are TRDV1 and TRDJ1; TRDD3 matches 10 bases. TCRdb records no J gene; here it was assigned by comparing the DNA to germline. The CDR3 extends over 21 amino acids. The germline gives CDR1 TSWWSYY, CDR2 QGS. Unmatched junction bases numbered 20, after V lost 3 bases and J lost 1 base. The CDR3 here is CALGDHFLILGGYWGTDKLIF. The CDR3 nucleotides read TGTGCTCTTGGGGACCACTTCCTTATTCTTGGGGGATACTGGGGCACCGATAAACTCATCTTT.

This clone was picked up a small number of times. With a far larger clone one base away, a read error is the likely cause. This sample includes further DNA sequences coding for the same CDR3. V gene assignment gives TRDV3, but the J gene was left uncalled; the D segment call TRDD3 is taken from the table without a DNA check. Per germline, CDR1 TVYSNPD and CDR2 GDNSRS (reference sequence). CDR3 length equals 12 residues. This chain's CDR3 is CASRGYTDKLIF. As DNA, the CDR3 is TGTGCCTCCCGGGGATACACCGATAAACTCATCTTC.

The sample holds a few counts of this clone. This likely traces to a read error, being one base from a far larger clone. The sample holds other DNA sequences that translate to the same CDR3. This rearrangement joins TRDV1 to TRDJ1, with 9 positions matching TRDD3. CDR1 and CDR2 from the germline V gene are TSWWSYY and QGS. This CDR3 is 23 amino acids long. Trimming cost V 4 bases and J 3 bases; bases outside gene matches: 30. The CDR3 DNA reads as TGTGCTCTTGGGGCCACGAGGTTTCCTACGCCGCGTTGGTGGGGGATAGGGCCCGATAAACTCATCTTT. This encodes CALGATRFPTPRWWGIGPDKLIF.

This clone occurred many times. The chain recombines TRDV1 with TRDJ1; weak D call: TRDD3 (6 bases). This CDR3 contains 15 residues. In germline, CDR1 is TSWWSYY, CDR2 QGS. V gave up 4 bases and J gave up 1 base, with 13 bases separating them. The CDR3, as DNA: TGTGCTCTTGGGGGGTCCTTGGGGGGCACCGATAAACTCATCTTT. Encoded protein: CALGGSLGGTDKLIF.

This clone has a count of ten or more. A far larger clone is only one base removed, so a read error is likely. The same CDR3 is also encoded by other DNA sequences in this sample. This chain links TRAV14/DV4 with TRDJ1; TRDD3 aligns across 10 bases. TCRdb supplies no J gene; here it was assigned by aligning the nucleotide sequence to germline. The CDR3 totals 16 residues. From germline, CDR1 is TSDPSYG and CDR2 QGSYDQQN (reference sequence). The CDR3 loop reads CAIRRTGGFETDKLIF. CDR3 in DNA: TGTGCGATTCGCCGTACTGGGGGATTCGAAACCGATAAACTCATCTTT.

This clone was seen at least ten times. TCRdb's protein for this DNA is that of a much larger clone and differs from the translation at residue 6, likely a read error; the protein shown is the DNA translation. The chain employs TRDV3 and TRDJ1; 9 bases agree with TRDD3. The J gene is not listed in TCRdb, so it was assigned here from a DNA match to germline. CDR1 TVYSNPD and CDR2 GDNSRS come from the germline V gene (reference sequence). The CDR3 is 26 residues long. CDR3 nucleotide sequence: TGTGCATACGGATCCTCCCTTAAGCCCCTGTTACTGGGGGACCCCGAATATCCCCCCACTGTTTATAAACTCATCTTT. Translated, it gives CAYGSSLKPLLLGDPEYPPTVYKLIF.

Notes on this clone: This likely reflects a read error, since a far larger clone is one base away. Distinct nucleotide sequences in the sample also encode this CDR3. The chain is built from TRDV1 and TRDJ1, with TRDD3 identical over 7 bases. The J gene, absent from TCRdb, was called here by matching the DNA to germline. The CDR3 consists of 25 residues. Germline loops: CDR1 TSWWSYY, CDR2 QGS. This CDR3 reads CALGELRRFPAKVGGIGENTDKLIF. CDR3 DNA sequence: TGCGCTCTTGGGGAACTTCGCCGGTTTCCTGCAAAGGTGGGGGGGATTGGGGAGAACACCGATAAACTCATCTTT.

The sample holds many counts of this clone. This is likely an artifact of a read error, given a far larger clone one base away. Other DNA sequences in this sample translate to the same CDR3. The chain recombines TRDV3 with TRDJ1; 13 bases map to TRDD3. The germline CDR1 and CDR2 sequences are TVYSNPD and GDNSRS (reference sequence). This CDR3 contains 18 residues. V was pared by 2 bases and J by 2 bases, with 14 bases of the junction left unmatched. CDR3 region: CAFGGLYWGIRKTDKLIF. CDR3 bases: TGTGCCTTTGGAGGGCTTTACTGGGGGATACGGAAAACCGATAAACTCATCTTT.

There are many counts of this clone. A far larger clone is one base from this, pointing to a likely read error. This CDR3 is also generated by other DNA sequences in the sample. The chain uses TRDV3 and TRDJ1, with 13 bases identical to TRDD3. As TCRdb names no J gene, one was assigned here on the basis of a DNA match to germline. The germline V gene encodes CDR1 TVYSNPD and CDR2 GDNSRS (reference sequence). The length of the CDR3 is 21 residues. The CDR3 reads CAFSVLFYWGIRESYTDKLIF. CDR3 nucleotides: TGTGCCTTTTCCGTCCTCTTTTACTGGGGGATACGCGAGTCTTACACTGATAAACTCATCTTT. The full variable domain, its missing parts supplied by reference TRDV3 and TRDJ1, is CDKVTQSSPDQTVASGSEVVLLCTYDTVYSNPDLFWYRIRPDYSFQFVFYGDNSRSEGADFTQGRFSVKHILTQKAFHLVISPVRTEDSATYYCAFSVLFYWGIRESYTDKLIFGKGTRVTVEP.

This clone appeared a few times. TCRdb's entry gives the protein of a much larger clone, which mismatches this DNA's translation at residue 18, likely from a read error; the protein reported here is translated from the DNA. TRDV1 is the V gene, and the J gene was not called; the table's TRDD3 call for D was not verified on the DNA. Germline V gene data show CDR1 as TSWWSYY and CDR2 as QGS. The CDR3 extends over 19 amino acids. In DNA, the CDR3 is TGTGCTCTTGGGGGTTCCTACCGCTATACAGTCGCCCCCACCGATAAACTCACCTTT. The encoded protein is CALGGSYRYTVAPTDKLTF.